These 21 T cell receptor beta chains were sequenced from one sample in a study of T cell responses to AZD1222 COVID-19 vaccine. The data were produced by immunoSEQ multiplex PCR, yet TCRdb's version contains in-frame clones alone and is incomplete. The repertoire consists of more than 150,000 clones, with about 87% occurring once and the leading ten covering about 6.1%. The material was peripheral blood, obtained on day 0 of AZD1222 vaccination. These receptors were taken from an adult in good health.

This rearrangement joins TRBV5-1 to TRBJ2-2; 8 bases fit TRBD1. V lost 3 bases to trimming and J lost 1 base; unmatched junction nucleotides: 5. The CDR3 length is 16 residues. Germline V gives CDR1 SGHRS, CDR2 YFSETQ. CDR3 region: CASSSGQGMNTGELFF. CDR3 nucleotide sequence: TGCGCCAGCAGCTCCGGACAGGGAATGAACACCGGGGAGCTGTTTTTT.

This clone was found a few times. The genes are TRBV3-1 (or the pseudogene TRBV3-2) and TRBJ1-6, with D hard to call. Trimming pared 2 bases from V and 7 bases from J, leaving 15 bases between. CDR3 size: 16 residues. Germline V gene sequence: CDR1 LGHDT, CDR2 YNNKEL (reference sequence). The CDR3, as DNA: TGTGCCAGCAGCCAAAACGGACTTTCCGAGAATTCACCCCTCCACTTT. Amino acid sequence: CASSQNGLSENSPLHF.

The V call is TRBV11-2, the J call TRBJ2-7; 11 bases map to TRBD2. The CDR3 is made up of 15 amino acids. The germline V gene encodes CDR1 SGHAT and CDR2 FQNNGV. Losses at the gene ends were 1 base for V and 3 bases for J; bases not matched to a gene: 2. The CDR3 here is CASSLGTSGYYEQYF. DNA of the CDR3: TGTGCCAGCAGCTTAGGGACTAGCGGGTACTACGAGCAGTACTTC.

The V and J genes are TRBV21-1 and TRBJ1-5. TRBV21-1 is assigned pseudogene status. This CDR3 has 14 amino acids. The CDR3 spells CASLADGKNQPQHF. As DNA, the CDR3 is TGTGCCAGCCTTGCGGACGGAAAAAATCAGCCCCAGCATTTT.

V usage is TRBV19 and J usage is TRBJ2-1; 7 positions match TRBD2. CDR1 and CDR2 from the germline V gene are LNHDA and SQIVND (reference sequence). There are 18 residues in the CDR3. Germline trimming cut 8 bases from V and 4 bases from J; bases unmatched to any gene: 20. This CDR3 is CASSQSKLGTTSYNEQFF. The CDR3 bases are TGTGCCAGTTCGCAATCTAAACTCGGGACTACCTCTTACAATGAGCAGTTCTTC.

The chain is built from TRBV3-1 (or the pseudogene TRBV3-2) and TRBJ1-2, with D hard to call. Germline loops: CDR1 LGHDT, CDR2 YNNKEL (reference sequence). The CDR3 consists of 15 residues. Trimming pared 5 bases from V and 4 bases from J, leaving 17 bases between. The CDR3, as DNA: TGTGCCAGCAGCTCCCGACCGACCCTTACCTATGGCTACACCTTC. Protein: CASSSRPTLTYGYTF.

V is TRBV28 and J is TRBJ1-2; D unresolved. V gave up 4 bases and J gave up 5 bases, with 17 bases separating them. The CDR3 covers 15 residues. Germline V gene data show CDR1 as MDHEN and CDR2 as SYDVKM. CDR3 DNA: TGTGCCAGCAGTTCATACGGCCCCGCTGGGTATGGCTACACCTTC. It codes for CASSSYGPAGYGYTF.

This clone was counted only a few times. The V call is TRBV6-1, the J call TRBJ2-1; 7 bases are shared with TRBD2. The germline gives CDR1 MNHNS, CDR2 SASEGT. This CDR3 has 15 residues. J was trimmed by 4 bases and V by 2 bases; bases with no gene match: 5. The CDR3, as DNA: TGTGCCAGCAGTGAAATCTGGGGAGGGTACAATGAGCAGTTCTTC. As protein: CASSEIWGGYNEQFF.

The chain employs TRBV3-1 (or the pseudogene TRBV3-2) and TRBJ1-6; no definite D call. The CDR3 has 15 residues. Germline V CDR1 and CDR2: LGHDT, YNNKEL (reference sequence). The ends were cut back, 1 base at V and 3 bases at J, with 7 bases in the middle. In DNA, the CDR3 is TGTGCCAGCAGCCAAGTCGGGTACTATAATTCACCCCTCCACTTT. Translating gives CASSQVGYYNSPLHF.

V usage is TRBV12-3 or TRBV12-4 and J usage is TRBJ1-2; TRBD1 agrees at 10 bases. The CDR3 is 13 amino acids. V was clipped by 5 bases and J by 6 bases; unmatched bases: 3. The CDR3 region is CASSRDRGNGYTF. CDR3 coding DNA: TGTGCCAGCAGTCGGGACAGGGGTAATGGCTACACCTTC.

The chain is built from TRBV5-1 and TRBJ1-2; TRBD1 aligns across 10 bases. The CDR3 is 11 amino acids. The junction had 0 bases not matched to a gene; V was cut back by 7 bases and J by 6 bases. CDR1 and CDR2 (germline): SGHRS, YFSETQ. The CDR3, as DNA: TGCGCCAGCGGACAGGGGGATGGCTACACCTTC. Its translation is CASGQGDGYTF.

This chain uses TRBV3-1 (or the pseudogene TRBV3-2) with TRBJ2-5; D possibly corresponds to TRBD2 (6 bases). Trimming took off 3 bases at V and 5 bases at J, with 10 bases between the two ends. The CDR3 has 13 amino acids. CDR1 is LGHDT and CDR2 is YNNKEL in the germline V gene (reference sequence). CDR3 in DNA: TGTGCCAGCAGCCAGACGGGGAGGGAGACCCAGTACTTC. It yields the protein CASSQTGRETQYF.

The rearrangement joins TRBV4-1 to TRBJ2-6, with D possibly matching TRBD1 (5 bases). The V and J ends lost 4 bases and 0 bases respectively, with 16 bases between them. This CDR3 contains 18 residues. The germline V gene encodes CDR1 MGHRA and CDR2 YSYEKL. CDR3 sequence: CASSPRLGPDSGANVLTF. The DNA of the CDR3 is TGCGCCAGCAGCCCCCGCCTGGGGCCCGACTCTGGGGCCAACGTCCTGACTTTC.

The chain is built from TRBV24-1 and TRBJ1-2; a weak D match, TRBD1 (6 bases). Deletions cut 4 bases from V and 8 bases from J, with 10 bases between. The CDR3 contains 12 residues. Germline lookup yields CDR1 KGHDR and CDR2 SFDVKD. As DNA, the CDR3 is TGTGCCACCAGTGAATACGGACAGGGCTACACCTTC. Translating it yields CATSEYGQGYTF.

This chain joins TRBV7-9 and TRBJ2-7; D unresolved. The CDR3 length is 11 residues. Germline V gives CDR1 SEHNR, CDR2 FQNEAQ (reference sequence). Trimming pared 4 bases from V and 3 bases from J, leaving 4 bases between. The CDR3 protein is CASSSDYEQYF. The CDR3, as DNA: TGTGCCAGCAGCTCGGACTACGAGCAGTACTTC.

This chain connects TRBV6-5 to TRBJ1-2; weak D call: TRBD1 (6 bases). Trimming removed 6 bases at V and 6 bases at J, with 17 bases between. The CDR3 sequence is 14 residues long. Per the germline V gene, CDR1 is MNHEY and CDR2 is SVGAGI. In DNA, the CDR3 is TGTGCCAGCAGCCAAACAGGGAGAATACATGGCTACACCTTC. Encoded protein: CASSQTGRIHGYTF.

The rearrangement joins TRBV7-2 to TRBJ1-2; tentatively, D is TRBD1 (6 bases). Germline values: CDR1 SGHTA, CDR2 FQGNSA. There are 13 residues in the CDR3. Trimming cost V 3 bases and J 4 bases, with 9 bases left between them. This CDR3 reads CASSFQGTYGYTF. The CDR3, as DNA: TGTGCCAGCAGCTTCCAGGGGACCTATGGCTACACCTTC.

The gene calls are TRBV10-3 and TRBJ2-7, with D perhaps given as TRBD1 or TRBD2 (5 bases each). The CDR3 loop spans 15 amino acids. The V end lost 4 bases, the J end lost 2 bases, and 15 bases lay between the germline ends. Germline V gives CDR1 ENHRY, CDR2 SYGVKD. The CDR3, as DNA: TGTGCCATCAGTGTTCAACAGGAGGCCGCCTACGAGCAGTACTTC. Residues: CAISVQQEAAYEQYF.

The sample holds a few counts of this clone. This sequence joins TRBV24-1 and TRBJ1-2, with D possibly matching TRBD1 (5 bases). V lost 0 bases and J lost 2, with 6 bases in between. CDR1 is KGHDR and CDR2 is SFDVKD in the germline V gene. This CDR3 is built from 14 residues. The CDR3, as DNA: TGTGCCACCAGTGATTTGGAGGGGAACTATGGCTACACCTTC. Its translation is CATSDLEGNYGYTF.

The chain links TRBV6-5 to TRBJ1-2; 7 bases align to TRBD1. V shed 8 bases, J shed 4 bases, and the junction held 7 bases outside the gene matches. The CDR3 spans 13 residues. Germline CDR1 is MNHEY and CDR2 is SVGAGI. CDR3 sequence: CASSAGDSYGYTF. The CDR3 region has the DNA TGTGCCAGCTCAGCTGGGGACAGCTATGGCTACACCTTC.

On this clone: An end of the junction differs from the germline gene, which may be a read error. The chain employs TRBV7-7 and TRBJ1-4, with unresolved D. The CDR3 runs 13 residues. The V gene's germline CDR1 is SSHAT and CDR2 FNYEAQ (reference sequence). This CDR3 is CASSLVKGGKLFF. The CDR3 bases are TGTGCTAGCAGCTTAGTGAAGGGTGGAAAACTGTTTTTT.